Given below is one T cell receptor (beta chain) in context. What it binds is unknown. This specimen belongs to a study of PD-1 blockade in mismatch repair-deficient tumors. Study-wide context: Enrolled about 2013-2017, patients had progressing, pretreated mismatch repair-deficient cancers of 12 to 13 types. Notes on the study in general: Rapid post-treatment expansion, then contraction, generally preceding radiologic response, marked tumor-resident clones.

V was shortened by 3 bases and J by 3 bases, with 9 bases between the two germline ends. The CDR3 totals 14 residues. Germline CDR1 KGHSH, CDR2 LQKENI. Repertoires were generated with immunoSEQ multiplex PCR, while TCRdb's copy carries only in-frame clones and drops some. The sample lists 85,000 to 130,000 clones; over 65% were seen once. This chain uses TRBV18 with TRBJ1-3; possible D gene TRBD1, 5 bases. Sequenced material: peripheral blood, taken roughly eight months after starting pembrolizumab. The TCR sequence derives from an adult with mismatch repair-deficient cancer. The CDR3 region is CASSPGTVGNTIYF. The CDR3 DNA reads as TGTGCCAGCTCACCCGGGACCGTTGGAAACACCATATATTTT.